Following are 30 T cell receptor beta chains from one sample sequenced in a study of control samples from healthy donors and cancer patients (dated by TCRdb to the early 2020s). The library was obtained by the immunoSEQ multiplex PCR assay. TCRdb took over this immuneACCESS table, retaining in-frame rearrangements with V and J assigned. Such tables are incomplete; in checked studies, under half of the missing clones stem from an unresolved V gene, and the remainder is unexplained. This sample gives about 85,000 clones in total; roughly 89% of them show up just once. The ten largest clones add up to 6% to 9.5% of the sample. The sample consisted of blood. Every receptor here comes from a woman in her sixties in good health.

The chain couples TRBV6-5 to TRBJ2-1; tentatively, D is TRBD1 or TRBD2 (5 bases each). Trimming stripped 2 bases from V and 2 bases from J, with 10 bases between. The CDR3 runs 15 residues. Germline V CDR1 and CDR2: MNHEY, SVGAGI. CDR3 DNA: TGTGCCAGCAGTTACGGAAGGGGACCCTACAATGAGCAGTTCTTC. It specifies CASSYGRGPYNEQFF.

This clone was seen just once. CDR3 nucleotides: TGTGCCAGCTGCAAAGGCGGGAACACCATATATTTT. Its translation is CASCKGGNTIYF. V is TRBV12-3 or TRBV12-4 and J is TRBJ1-3, with D uncertain. This CDR3 contains 12 residues. V lost 8 bases and J 7 bases, leaving 12 bases between the germline ends.

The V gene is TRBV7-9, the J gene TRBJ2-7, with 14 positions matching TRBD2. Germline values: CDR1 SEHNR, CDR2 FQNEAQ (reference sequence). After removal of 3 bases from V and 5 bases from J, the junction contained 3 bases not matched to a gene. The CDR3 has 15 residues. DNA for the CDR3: TGTGCCAGCAGCTTTGGGACTAGCGGGAGCGACGAGCAGTACTTC. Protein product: CASSFGTSGSDEQYF.

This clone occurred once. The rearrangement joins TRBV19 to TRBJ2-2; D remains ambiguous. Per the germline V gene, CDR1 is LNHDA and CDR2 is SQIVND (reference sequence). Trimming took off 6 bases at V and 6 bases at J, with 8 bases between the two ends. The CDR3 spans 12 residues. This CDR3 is CASSPVAGELFF. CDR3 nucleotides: TGTGCCAGTAGCCCCGTGGCCGGGGAGCTGTTTTTT.

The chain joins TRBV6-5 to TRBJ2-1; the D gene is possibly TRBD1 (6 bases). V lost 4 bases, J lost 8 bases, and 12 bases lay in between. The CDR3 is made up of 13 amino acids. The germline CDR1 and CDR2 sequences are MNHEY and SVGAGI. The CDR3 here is CASSSQGWHEQFF. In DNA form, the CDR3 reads TGTGCCAGCAGTTCTCAGGGGTGGCATGAGCAGTTCTTC.

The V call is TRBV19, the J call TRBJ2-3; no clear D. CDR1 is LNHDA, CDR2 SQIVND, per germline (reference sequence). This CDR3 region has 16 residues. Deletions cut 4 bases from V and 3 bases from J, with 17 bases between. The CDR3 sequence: CASSNRWAGFTDTQYF. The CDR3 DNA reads TGTGCCAGTAGTAATAGGTGGGCAGGATTTACAGATACGCAGTATTTT.

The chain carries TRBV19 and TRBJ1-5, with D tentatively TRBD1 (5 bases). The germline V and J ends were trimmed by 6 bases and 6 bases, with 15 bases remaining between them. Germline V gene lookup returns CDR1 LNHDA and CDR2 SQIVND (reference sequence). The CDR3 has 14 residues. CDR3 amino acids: CASRKIGVSQPQHF. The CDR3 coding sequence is TGTGCCAGTAGAAAAATAGGGGTTTCTCAGCCCCAGCATTTT.

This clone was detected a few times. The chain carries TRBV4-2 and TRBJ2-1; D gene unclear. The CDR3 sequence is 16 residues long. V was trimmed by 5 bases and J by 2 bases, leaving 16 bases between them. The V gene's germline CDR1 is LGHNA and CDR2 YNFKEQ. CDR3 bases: TGTGCCAGCAGCTTACGAGTCGACCTAACCTACAATGAGCAGTTCTTC. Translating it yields CASSLRVDLTYNEQFF.

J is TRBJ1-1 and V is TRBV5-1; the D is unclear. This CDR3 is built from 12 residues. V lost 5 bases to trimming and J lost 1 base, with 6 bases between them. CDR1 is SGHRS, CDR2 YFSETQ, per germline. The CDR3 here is CASSNENTEAFF. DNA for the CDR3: TGCGCCAGCAGTAACGAGAACACTGAAGCTTTCTTT.

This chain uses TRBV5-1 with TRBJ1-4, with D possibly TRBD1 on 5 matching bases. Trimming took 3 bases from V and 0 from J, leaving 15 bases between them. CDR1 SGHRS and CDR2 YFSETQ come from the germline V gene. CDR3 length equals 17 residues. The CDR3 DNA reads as TGCGCCAGCAGCTCCTCCCCTCAGGGACCAACTAATGAAAAACTGTTTTTT. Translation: CASSSSPQGPTNEKLFF.

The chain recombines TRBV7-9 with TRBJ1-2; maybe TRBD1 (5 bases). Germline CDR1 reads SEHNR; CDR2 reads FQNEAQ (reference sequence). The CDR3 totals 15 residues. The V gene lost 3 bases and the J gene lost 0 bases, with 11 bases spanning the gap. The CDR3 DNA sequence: TGTGCCAGCAGCTTCGTACTAGGGGCTAACTATGGCTACACCTTC. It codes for CASSFVLGANYGYTF.

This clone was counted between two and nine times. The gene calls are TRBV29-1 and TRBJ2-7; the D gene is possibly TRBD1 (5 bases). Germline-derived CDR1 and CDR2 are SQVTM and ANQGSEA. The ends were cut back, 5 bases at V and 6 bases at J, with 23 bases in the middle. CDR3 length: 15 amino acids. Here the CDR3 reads CSVTPQGSYAGEQYF. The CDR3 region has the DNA TGCAGCGTTACGCCTCAGGGTTCTTATGCAGGCGAGCAGTACTTC.

CDR3 protein: CASSPTGTYGYTF. DNA of the CDR3: TGTGCCAGCAGTCCGACAGGGACCTATGGCTACACCTTC. The J gene is TRBJ1-2, the V gene TRBV28; 7 bases fit TRBD1. CDR1 is MDHEN, CDR2 SYDVKM, per germline. The CDR3 runs to 13 residues. The trim removed 5 bases at V and 4 bases at J, leaving 4 bases unmatched.

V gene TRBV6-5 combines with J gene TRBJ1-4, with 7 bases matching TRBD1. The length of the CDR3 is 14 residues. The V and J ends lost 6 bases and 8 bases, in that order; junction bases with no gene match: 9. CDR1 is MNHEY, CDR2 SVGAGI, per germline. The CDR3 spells CASSSGRGREKLFF. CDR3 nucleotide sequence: TGTGCCAGCAGCTCCGGGAGGGGGCGGGAAAAACTGTTTTTT.

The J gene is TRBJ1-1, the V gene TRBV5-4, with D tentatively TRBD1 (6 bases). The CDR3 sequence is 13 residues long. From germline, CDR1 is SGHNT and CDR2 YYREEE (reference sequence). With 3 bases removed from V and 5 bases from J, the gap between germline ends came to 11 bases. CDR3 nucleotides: TGTGCCAGCAGCTCAGACAGGTCGACTGAAGCTTTCTTT. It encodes CASSSDRSTEAFF.

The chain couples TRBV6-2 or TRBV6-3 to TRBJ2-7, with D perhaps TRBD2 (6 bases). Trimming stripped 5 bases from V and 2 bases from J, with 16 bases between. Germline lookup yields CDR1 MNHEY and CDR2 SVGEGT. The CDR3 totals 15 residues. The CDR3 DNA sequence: TGTGCCAGCAGTCCGACCGGGTCGGGGGCCTACGAGCAGTACTTC. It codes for CASSPTGSGAYEQYF.

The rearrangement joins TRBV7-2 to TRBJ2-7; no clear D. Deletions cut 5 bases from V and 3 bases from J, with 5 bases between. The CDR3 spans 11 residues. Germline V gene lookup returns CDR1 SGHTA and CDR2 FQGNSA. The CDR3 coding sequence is TGTGCCAGCAGCGGATACTACGAGCAGTACTTC. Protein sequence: CASSGYYEQYF.

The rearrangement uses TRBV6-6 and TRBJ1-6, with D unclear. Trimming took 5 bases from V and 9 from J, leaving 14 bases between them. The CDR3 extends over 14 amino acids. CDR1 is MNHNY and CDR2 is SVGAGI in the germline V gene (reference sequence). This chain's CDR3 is CASSPRGRSSPLHF. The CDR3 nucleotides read TGTGCCAGCAGTCCACGGGGTCGTAGTTCACCCCTCCACTTT.

The CDR3 spells CASTTPYLRDRSNQPQHF. The CDR3 nucleotides read TGTGCCAGCACCACTCCCTACCTGCGGGACAGATCGAATCAGCCCCAGCATTTT. The chain carries TRBV28 and TRBJ1-5, with 7 bases identical to TRBD1. Per germline, CDR1 MDHEN and CDR2 SYDVKM. The ends lost 7 bases at V and 4 bases at J; junction bases unmatched: 19. The CDR3 runs to 18 residues.

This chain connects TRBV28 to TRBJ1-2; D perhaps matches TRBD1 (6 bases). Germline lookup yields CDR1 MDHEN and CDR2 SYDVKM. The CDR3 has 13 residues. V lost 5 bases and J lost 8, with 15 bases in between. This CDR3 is CASSGAGGPGYTF. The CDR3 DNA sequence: TGTGCCAGCAGTGGGGCGGGGGGCCCGGGCTACACCTTC.

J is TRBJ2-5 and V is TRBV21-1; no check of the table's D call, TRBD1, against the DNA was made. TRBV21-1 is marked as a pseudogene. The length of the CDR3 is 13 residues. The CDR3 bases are TGTGCCAGCACGCGACAGTTACAAGAGACCCAGTACTTC. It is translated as CASTRQLQETQYF.

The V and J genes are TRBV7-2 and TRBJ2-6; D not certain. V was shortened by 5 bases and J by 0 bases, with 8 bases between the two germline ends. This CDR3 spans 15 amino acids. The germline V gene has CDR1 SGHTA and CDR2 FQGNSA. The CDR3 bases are TGTGCCAGCAGCCCGCGAACCTCTGGGGCCAACGTCCTGACTTTC. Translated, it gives CASSPRTSGANVLTF.

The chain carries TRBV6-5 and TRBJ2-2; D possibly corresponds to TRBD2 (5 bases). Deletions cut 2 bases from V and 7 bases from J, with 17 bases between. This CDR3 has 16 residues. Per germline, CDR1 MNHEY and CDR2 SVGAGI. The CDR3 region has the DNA TGTGCCAGCAGTTACGCCCCTCTTGGAGGAGGCGGGGAGCTGTTTTTT. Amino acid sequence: CASSYAPLGGGGELFF.

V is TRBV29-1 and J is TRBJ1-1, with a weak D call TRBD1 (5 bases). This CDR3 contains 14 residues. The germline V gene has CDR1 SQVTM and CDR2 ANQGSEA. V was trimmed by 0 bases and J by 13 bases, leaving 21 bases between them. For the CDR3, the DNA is TGCAGCGTTGAAGATCCATCTAGGAGCGGGGGAGATTTCTTT. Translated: CSVEDPSRSGGDFF.

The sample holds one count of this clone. The CDR3 nucleotides read TGTGCCAGCAGTTACTCCTGGGGTTCATTTTATGGCTACACCTTC. Translated, it gives CASSYSWGSFYGYTF. V and J are TRBV6-2 or TRBV6-3 and TRBJ1-2; no clear D gene. This CDR3 region has 15 residues. Deletions cut 0 bases from V and 5 bases from J, with 13 bases between. Germline V gene lookup returns CDR1 MNHEY and CDR2 SVGEGT.

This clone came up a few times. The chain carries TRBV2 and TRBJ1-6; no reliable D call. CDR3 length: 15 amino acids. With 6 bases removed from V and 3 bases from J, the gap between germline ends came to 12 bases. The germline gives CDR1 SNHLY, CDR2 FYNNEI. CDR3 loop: CASSYEAGYNSPLHF. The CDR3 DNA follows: TGTGCCAGCAGCTACGAGGCGGGCTATAATTCACCCCTCCACTTT. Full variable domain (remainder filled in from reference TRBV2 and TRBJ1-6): EPEVTQTPSHQVTQMGQEVILRCVPISNHLYFYWYRQILGQKVEFLVSFYNNEISEKSEIFDDQFSVERPDGSNFTLKIRSTKLEDSAMYFCASSYEAGYNSPLHFGNGTRLTVT.

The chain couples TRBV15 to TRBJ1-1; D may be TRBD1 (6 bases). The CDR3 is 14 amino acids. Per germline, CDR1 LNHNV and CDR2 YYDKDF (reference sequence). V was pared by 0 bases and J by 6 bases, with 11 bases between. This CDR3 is CATSRDRDNPEAFF. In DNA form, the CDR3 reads TGTGCCACCAGCAGAGATAGGGACAATCCTGAAGCTTTCTTT.

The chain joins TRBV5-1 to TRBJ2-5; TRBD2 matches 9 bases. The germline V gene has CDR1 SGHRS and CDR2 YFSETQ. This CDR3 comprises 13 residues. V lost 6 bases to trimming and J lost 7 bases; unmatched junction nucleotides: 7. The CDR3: CASTLAGTGTQYF. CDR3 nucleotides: TGCGCCAGCACCCTAGCGGGGACGGGGACCCAGTACTTC. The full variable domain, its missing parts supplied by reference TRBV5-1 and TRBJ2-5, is KAGVTQTPRYLIKTRGQQVTLSCSPISGHRSVSWYQQTPGQGLQFLFEYFSETQRNKGNFPGRFSGRQFSNSRSEMNVSTLELGDSALYLCASTLAGTGTQYFGPGTRLLVL.

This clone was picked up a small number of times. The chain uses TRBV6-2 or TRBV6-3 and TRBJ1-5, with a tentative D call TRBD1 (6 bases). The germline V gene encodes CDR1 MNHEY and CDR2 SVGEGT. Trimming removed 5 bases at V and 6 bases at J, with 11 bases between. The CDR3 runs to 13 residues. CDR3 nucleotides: TGTGCCAGCAGTGCAGGGGAGGGTCAGCCCCAGCATTTT. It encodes CASSAGEGQPQHF.

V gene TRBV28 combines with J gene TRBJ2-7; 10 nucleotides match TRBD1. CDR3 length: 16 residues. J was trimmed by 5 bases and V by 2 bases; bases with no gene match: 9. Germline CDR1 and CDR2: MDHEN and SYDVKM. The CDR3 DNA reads TGTGCCAGCAGTTTACCTCCGGGACAGGGGATCCACGAGCAGTACTTC. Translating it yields CASSLPPGQGIHEQYF.